This T cell receptor (beta chain) was recovered during a study of response to subunit inactivated influenza vaccine. Study conclusions and caveats: Few new T cells, the authors suggested, are recruited by each seasonal influenza vaccination.

This clonotype was detected many times. Its antigen is not identified. Germline CDR1 reads KGHDR; CDR2 reads SFDVKD. The CDR3 length is 15 residues. V shed 5 bases and J shed 0 bases, with 12 bases lying between them. TCRdb re-derived calls from the RT-PCR reads in MiXCR, one entry per CDR3 protein. The sample lists 160,000 or so distinct CDR3 sequences; 9.5% to 13% were seen once. V and J are TRBV24-1 and TRBJ1-1; no clear D gene. The TCR comes from a man aged 50 to 59 who received an inactivated influenza vaccine. The sample was non-naive T cells sorted from PBMCs, taken 45 days after vaccination. Here the CDR3 reads CATSGRGEMNTEAFF. Here the CDR3 DNA reads TGTGCCACCAGTGGCCGGGGAGAAATGAACACTGAAGCTTTCTTT.